The T cell receptor (beta chain) described here comes from a study of chemoradiotherapy in HPV16-positive cancers. Looked up from germline, CDR1 is MGHRA and CDR2 is YSYEKL. The CDR3 extends over 15 amino acids. Trimming removed 0 bases from V and 3 bases from J, with 10 bases in between. Worth noting for this clone: Its cognate antigen is unknown.

Findings and caveats of the study: Non-HPV-specific T cells did not expand in tumors during treatment, whereas candidate HPV-specific clones and E7-related motifs did.

The protocol was immunoSEQ multiplex PCR, while the TCRdb copy is restricted to in-frame clones and leaves out a portion. Of roughly 1,900 clones listed, about 85% are singletons. The origin of this receptor is a human donor with HPV-associated anogenital cancer. The chain carries TRBV4-1 and TRBJ2-3; D is perhaps TRBD2 (5 bases). This specimen consisted of tumor tissue, obtained from a patient who underwent chemoradiotherapy. This chain's CDR3 is CASSQDATITDTQYF. CDR3 nucleotides: TGCGCCAGCAGCCAAGATGCGACTATTACAGATACGCAGTATTTT.